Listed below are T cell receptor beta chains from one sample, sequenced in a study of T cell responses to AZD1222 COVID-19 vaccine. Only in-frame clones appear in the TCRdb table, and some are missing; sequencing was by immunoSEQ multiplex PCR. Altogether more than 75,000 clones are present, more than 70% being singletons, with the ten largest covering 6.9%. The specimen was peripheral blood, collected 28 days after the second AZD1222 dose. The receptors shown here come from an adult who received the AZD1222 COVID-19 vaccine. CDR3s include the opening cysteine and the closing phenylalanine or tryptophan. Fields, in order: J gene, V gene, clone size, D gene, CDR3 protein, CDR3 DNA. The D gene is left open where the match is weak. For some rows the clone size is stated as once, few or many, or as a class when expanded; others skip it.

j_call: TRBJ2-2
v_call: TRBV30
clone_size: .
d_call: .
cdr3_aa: CAWKWAVTGELFF
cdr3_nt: TGTGCCTGGAAGTGGGCTGTCACCGGGGAGCTGTTTTTT

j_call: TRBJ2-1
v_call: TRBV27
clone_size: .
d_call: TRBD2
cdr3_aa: CASKPLAGGPNEQFF
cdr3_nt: TGTGCCAGCAAACCCCTAGCGGGAGGGCCGAATGAGCAGTTCTTC

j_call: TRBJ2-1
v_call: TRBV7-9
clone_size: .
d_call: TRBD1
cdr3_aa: CASSGDRVTHNEQFF
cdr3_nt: TGTGCCAGCTCCGGCGACAGGGTCACCCACAATGAGCAGTTCTTC

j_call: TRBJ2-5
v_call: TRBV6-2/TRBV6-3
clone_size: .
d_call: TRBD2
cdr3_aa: CASSTNFSGRRKTQYF
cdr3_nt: TGTGCCAGCAGTACCAATTTTAGCGGGAGGAGGAAGACCCAGTACTTC

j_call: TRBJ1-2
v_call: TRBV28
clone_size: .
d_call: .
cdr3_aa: CASSLFGYGYTF
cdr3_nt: TGTGCCAGCAGTTTATTCGGCTATGGCTACACCTTC

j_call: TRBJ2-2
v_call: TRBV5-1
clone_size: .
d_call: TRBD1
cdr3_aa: CASSGDRVTGELFF
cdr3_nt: TGCGCCAGCAGCGGGGACAGGGTCACCGGGGAGCTGTTTTTT

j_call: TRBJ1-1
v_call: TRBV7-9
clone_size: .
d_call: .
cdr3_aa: CASSLLGTEAFF
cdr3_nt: TGTGCCAGCAGCCTTTTGGGCACTGAAGCTTTCTTT

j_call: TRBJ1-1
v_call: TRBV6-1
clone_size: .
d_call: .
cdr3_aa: CASSETGGGTEAFF
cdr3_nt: TGTGCCAGCAGTGAAACGGGGGGAGGAACTGAAGCTTTCTTT

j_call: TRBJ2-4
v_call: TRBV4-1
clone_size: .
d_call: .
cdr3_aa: CASSLIQPREAPGNIQYF
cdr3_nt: TGCGCCAGCAGCCTCATACAACCCCGCGAGGCCCCAGGGAACATTCAGTACTTC

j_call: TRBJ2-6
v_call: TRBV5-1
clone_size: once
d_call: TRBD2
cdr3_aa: CASAGGRGANVLTF
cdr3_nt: TGCGCCAGTGCGGGGGGTCGTGGGGCCAACGTCCTGACTTTC

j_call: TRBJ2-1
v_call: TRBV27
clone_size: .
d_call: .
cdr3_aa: CASSFLGGDFAYNEQFF
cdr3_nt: TGTGCCAGCAGTTTCCTTGGAGGGGATTTCGCCTACAATGAGCAGTTCTTC

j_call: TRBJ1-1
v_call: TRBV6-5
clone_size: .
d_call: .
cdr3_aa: CASSYSTPPMNTEAFF
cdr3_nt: TGTGCCAGCAGTTACTCTACCCCCCCAATGAACACTGAAGCTTTCTTT

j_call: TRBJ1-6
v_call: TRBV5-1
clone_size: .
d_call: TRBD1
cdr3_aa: CASSWNSAGTGWSPLHF
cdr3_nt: TGCGCCAGCAGCTGGAACAGTGCCGGGACAGGGTGGTCACCCCTCCACTTT

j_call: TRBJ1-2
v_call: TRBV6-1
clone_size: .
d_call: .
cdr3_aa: CASSEAVAGRDRGGYTF
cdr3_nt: TGTGCCAGCAGTGAAGCGGTCGCAGGGCGTGATAGGGGAGGCTACACCTTC

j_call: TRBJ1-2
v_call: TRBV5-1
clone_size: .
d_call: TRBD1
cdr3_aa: CASPTTIQGIYGYTF
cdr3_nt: TGCGCCAGCCCTACCACGATACAGGGGATCTATGGCTACACCTTC

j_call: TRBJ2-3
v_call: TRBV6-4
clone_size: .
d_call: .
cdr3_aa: CASSDKTEDTQYF
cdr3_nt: TGTGCCAGCAGTGACAAGACCGAGGATACGCAGTATTTT

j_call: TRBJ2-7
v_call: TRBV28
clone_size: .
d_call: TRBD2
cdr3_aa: CASSLLGGRSREQYF
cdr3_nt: TGTGCCAGCAGTTTATTAGGCGGGAGGTCAAGGGAGCAGTACTTC

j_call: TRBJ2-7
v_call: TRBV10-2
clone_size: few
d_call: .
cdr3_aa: CASSVGDEQYF
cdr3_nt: TGCGCCAGCAGTGTAGGTGACGAGCAGTACTTC

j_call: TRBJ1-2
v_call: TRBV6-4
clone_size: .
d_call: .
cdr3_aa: CASSDTVTSVGGYTF
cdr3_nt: TGTGCCAGCAGTGACACTGTAACTAGTGTTGGTGGCTACACCTTC

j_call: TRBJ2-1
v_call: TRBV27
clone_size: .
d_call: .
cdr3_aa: CASSFSWDNEQFF
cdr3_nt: TGTGCCAGCAGTTTCTCATGGGACAATGAGCAGTTCTTC

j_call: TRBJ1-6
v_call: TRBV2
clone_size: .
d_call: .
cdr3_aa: CASTGGGVSPLHF
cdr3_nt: TGTGCCAGCACTGGCGGGGGGGTTTCACCCCTCCACTTT

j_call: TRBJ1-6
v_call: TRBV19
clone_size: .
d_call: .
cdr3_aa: CASTGFYNSPLHF
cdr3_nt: TGTGCCAGTACGGGATTCTATAATTCACCCCTCCACTTT

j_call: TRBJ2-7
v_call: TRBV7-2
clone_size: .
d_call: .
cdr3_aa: CASSLQGIEQYF
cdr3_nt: TGTGCCAGCAGCTTACAGGGGATCGAGCAGTACTTC

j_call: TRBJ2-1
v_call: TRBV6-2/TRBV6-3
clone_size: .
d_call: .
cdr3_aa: CASSYSLAGLIGRIYNEQFF
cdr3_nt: TGTGCCAGCAGTTACTCGCTGGCAGGATTGATAGGACGGATTTACAATGAGCAGTTCTTC

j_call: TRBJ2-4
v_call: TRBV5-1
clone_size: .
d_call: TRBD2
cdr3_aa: CASSLFRLAGEQTKNIQYF
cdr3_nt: TGCGCCAGCAGCTTGTTTCGGCTAGCGGGAGAACAGACCAAAAACATTCAGTACTTC

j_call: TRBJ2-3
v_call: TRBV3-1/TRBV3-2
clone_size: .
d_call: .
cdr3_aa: CASSQDHPSDTQYF
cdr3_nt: TGTGCCAGCAGCCAAGATCATCCCTCCGATACGCAGTATTTT

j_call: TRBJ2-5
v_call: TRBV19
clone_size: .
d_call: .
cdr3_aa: CASSSGEETQYF
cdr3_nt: TGTGCCAGTAGTTCAGGGGAAGAGACCCAGTACTTC

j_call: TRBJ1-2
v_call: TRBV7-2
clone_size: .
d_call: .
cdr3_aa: CASSVQGGPNYGYTF
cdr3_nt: TGTGCCAGCAGCGTACAGGGAGGGCCCAACTATGGCTACACCTTC

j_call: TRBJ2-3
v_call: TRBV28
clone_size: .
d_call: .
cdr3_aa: CASVRDSTDTQYF
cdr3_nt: TGTGCCAGCGTTAGGGATAGCACAGATACGCAGTATTTT

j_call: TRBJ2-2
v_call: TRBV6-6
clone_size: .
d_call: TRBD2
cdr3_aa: CASTGTSRSNTGELFF
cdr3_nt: TGTGCCAGCACCGGGACTAGCAGATCGAACACCGGGGAGCTGTTTTTT

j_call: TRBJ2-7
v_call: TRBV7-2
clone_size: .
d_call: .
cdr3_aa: CASSSRVYSSYEQYF
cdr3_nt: TGTGCCAGCAGCTCCCGGGTCTATAGCTCCTACGAGCAGTACTTC

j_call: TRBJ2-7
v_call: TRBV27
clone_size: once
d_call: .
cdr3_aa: CASSVRGGYYEQYF
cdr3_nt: TGTGCCAGCAGTGTCAGGGGAGGGTACTACGAGCAGTACTTC

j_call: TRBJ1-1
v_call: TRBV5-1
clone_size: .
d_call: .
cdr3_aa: CASSLAGEAFF
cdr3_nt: TGCGCCAGCAGCTTGGCCGGTGAAGCTTTCTTT

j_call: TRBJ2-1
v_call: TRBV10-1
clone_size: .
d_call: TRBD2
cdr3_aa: CASSPRSGNSYNEQFF
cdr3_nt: TGCGCCAGCAGTCCCCGTAGCGGGAACTCCTACAATGAGCAGTTCTTC

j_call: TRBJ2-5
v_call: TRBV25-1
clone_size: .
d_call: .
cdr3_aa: CASSEGRGFLETQYF
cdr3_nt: TGTGCCAGCAGTGAGGGGCGAGGGTTCTTGGAGACCCAGTACTTC

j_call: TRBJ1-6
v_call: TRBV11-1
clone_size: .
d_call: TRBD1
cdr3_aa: CASSPWTGGNSPLHF
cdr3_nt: TGTGCCAGCAGCCCGTGGACAGGGGGCAATTCACCCCTCCACTTT

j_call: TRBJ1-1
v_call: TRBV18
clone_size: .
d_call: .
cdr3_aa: CASSPTEMNTEAFF
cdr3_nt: TGTGCCAGCTCACCAACAGAGATGAACACTGAAGCTTTCTTT

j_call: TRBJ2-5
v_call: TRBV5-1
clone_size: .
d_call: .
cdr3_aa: CASSLFQETQYF
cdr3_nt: TGCGCCAGCAGTCTCTTCCAAGAGACCCAGTACTTC

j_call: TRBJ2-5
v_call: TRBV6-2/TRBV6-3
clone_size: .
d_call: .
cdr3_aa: CASSYSGETQYF
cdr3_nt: TGTGCCAGCAGTTACTCGGGGGAGACCCAGTACTTC

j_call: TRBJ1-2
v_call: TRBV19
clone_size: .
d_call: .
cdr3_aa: CASSIDGGHPSGYTF
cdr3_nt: TGTGCCAGTAGTATAGATGGGGGACACCCCTCTGGCTACACCTTC

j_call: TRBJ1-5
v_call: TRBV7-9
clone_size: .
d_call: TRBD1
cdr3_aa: CASILGDRVSQPQHF
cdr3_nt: TGTGCCAGCATTCTAGGGGACAGGGTTTCTCAGCCCCAGCATTTT

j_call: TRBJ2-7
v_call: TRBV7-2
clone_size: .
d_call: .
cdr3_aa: CASSLSGEPLYEQYF
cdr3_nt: TGTGCCAGCAGCCTATCCGGCGAGCCCCTCTACGAGCAGTACTTC

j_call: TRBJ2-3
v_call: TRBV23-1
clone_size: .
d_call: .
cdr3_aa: CASSQTQYF
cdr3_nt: TGCGCCAGCAGTCAAACCCAGTATTTT

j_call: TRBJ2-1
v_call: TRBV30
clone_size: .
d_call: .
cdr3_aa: CAWTQRPYNEQFF
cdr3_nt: TGTGCCTGGACACAGAGACCCTACAATGAGCAGTTCTTC

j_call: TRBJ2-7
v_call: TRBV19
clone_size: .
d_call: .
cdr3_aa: CASSIGASGGGYEQYF
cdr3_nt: TGTGCCAGTAGTATAGGAGCCAGCGGCGGTGGCTACGAGCAGTACTTC

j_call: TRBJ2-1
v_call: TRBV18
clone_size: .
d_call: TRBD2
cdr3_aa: CASSLGTSGDNEQFF
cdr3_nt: TGTGCCAGCTCACTGGGGACTAGCGGGGACAATGAGCAGTTCTTC

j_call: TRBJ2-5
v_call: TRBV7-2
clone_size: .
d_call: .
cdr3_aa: CASSLAGVETQYF
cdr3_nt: TGTGCCAGCAGCTTAGCGGGAGTAGAGACCCAGTACTTC

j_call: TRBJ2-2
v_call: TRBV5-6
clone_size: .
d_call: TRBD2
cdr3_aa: CAGSGLAGDTGELFF
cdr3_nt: TGTGCCGGGAGTGGACTAGCGGGAGACACCGGGGAGCTGTTTTTT

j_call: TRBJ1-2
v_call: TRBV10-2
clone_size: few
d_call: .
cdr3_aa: CASTPGLPYGYTF
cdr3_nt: TGCGCCAGCACCCCGGGACTCCCCTATGGCTACACCTTC

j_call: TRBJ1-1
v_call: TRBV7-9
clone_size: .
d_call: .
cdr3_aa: CASSLYRAGVTEAFF
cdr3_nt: TGTGCCAGCAGCTTATACAGGGCTGGGGTTACTGAAGCTTTCTTT

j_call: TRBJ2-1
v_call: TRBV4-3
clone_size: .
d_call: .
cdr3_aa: CASSQDPAGTGPTGSYNEQFF
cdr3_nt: TGCGCCAGCAGCCAAGATCCGGCCGGAACGGGCCCCACTGGCTCCTACAATGAGCAGTTCTTC

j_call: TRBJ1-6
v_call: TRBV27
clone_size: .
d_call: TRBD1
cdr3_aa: CASSLSGGLSHSPLHF
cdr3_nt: TGTGCCAGCAGTTTATCAGGGGGCCTTTCCCATTCACCCCTCCACTTT

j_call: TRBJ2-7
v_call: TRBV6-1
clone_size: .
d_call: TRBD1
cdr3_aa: CASSELIPGQGFEQYF
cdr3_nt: TGTGCCAGCAGTGAATTGATTCCAGGACAGGGTTTTGAGCAGTACTTC

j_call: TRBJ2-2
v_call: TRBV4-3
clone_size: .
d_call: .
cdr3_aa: CASSQTLTQTGELFF
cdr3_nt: TGCGCCAGCAGCCAAACCCTAACTCAAACCGGGGAGCTGTTTTTT

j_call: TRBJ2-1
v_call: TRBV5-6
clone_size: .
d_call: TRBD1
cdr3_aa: CASSHGQGSNEQFF
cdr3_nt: TGTGCCAGCAGCCATGGACAGGGATCAAATGAGCAGTTCTTC

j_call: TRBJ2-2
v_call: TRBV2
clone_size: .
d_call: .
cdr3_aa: CASSEMVAGELFF
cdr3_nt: TGTGCCAGCAGTGAAATGGTGGCCGGGGAGCTGTTTTTT

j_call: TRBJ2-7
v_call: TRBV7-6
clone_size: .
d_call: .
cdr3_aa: CASSLAESSYEQYF
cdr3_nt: TGTGCCAGCAGCTTAGCGGAGAGCTCCTACGAGCAGTACTTC